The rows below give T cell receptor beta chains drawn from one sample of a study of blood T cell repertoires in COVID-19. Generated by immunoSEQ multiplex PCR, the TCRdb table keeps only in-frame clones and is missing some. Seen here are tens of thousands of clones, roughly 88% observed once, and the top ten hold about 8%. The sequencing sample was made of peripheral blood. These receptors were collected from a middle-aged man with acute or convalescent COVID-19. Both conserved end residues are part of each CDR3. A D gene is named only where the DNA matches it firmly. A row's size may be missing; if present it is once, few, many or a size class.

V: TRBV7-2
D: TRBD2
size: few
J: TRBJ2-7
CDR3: CASSYGLAGDSYEQYF
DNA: TGTGCCAGCAGCTACGGACTAGCGGGGGACTCCTACGAGCAGTACTTC

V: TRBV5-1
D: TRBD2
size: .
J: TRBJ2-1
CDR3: CASSVLGGGPNEQFF
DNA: TGCGCCAGCAGCGTGCTTGGCGGGGGGCCCAATGAGCAGTTCTTC

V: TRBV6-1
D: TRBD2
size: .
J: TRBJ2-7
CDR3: CASSEAQGLAGVRYEQYF
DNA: TGTGCCAGCAGTGAAGCGCAAGGACTAGCGGGAGTAAGATACGAGCAGTACTTC

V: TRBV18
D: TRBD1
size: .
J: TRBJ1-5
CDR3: CASSPETGGLSQPQHF
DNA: TGTGCCAGCTCACCAGAGACAGGGGGCTTGAGTCAGCCCCAGCATTTT

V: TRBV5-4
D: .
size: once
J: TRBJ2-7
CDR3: CASSSAGGSYEQYF
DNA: TGTGCCAGCAGCTCGGCGGGCGGCTCCTACGAGCAGTACTTC

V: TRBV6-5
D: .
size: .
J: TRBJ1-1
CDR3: CASSYGRNTEAFF
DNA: TGTGCCAGCAGTTACGGCAGGAACACTGAAGCTTTCTTT

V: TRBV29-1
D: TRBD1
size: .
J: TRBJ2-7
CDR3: CSVLGQGGLSYEQYF
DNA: TGCAGCGTTCTGGGACAGGGTGGGCTCTCCTACGAGCAGTACTTC

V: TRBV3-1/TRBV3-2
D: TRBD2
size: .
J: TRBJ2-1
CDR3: CASSQEGLAGFYNEQFF
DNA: TGTGCCAGCAGCCAAGAGGGGCTAGCGGGGTTCTACAATGAGCAGTTCTTC

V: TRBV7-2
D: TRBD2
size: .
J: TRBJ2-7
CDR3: CASSFERGLEQYF
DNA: TGTGCCAGCAGCTTTGAGCGGGGGTTAGAGCAGTACTTC

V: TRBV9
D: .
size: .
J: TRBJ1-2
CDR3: CASSQQGGGYTF
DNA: TGTGCCAGCAGCCAACAGGGTGGCGGCTACACCTTC

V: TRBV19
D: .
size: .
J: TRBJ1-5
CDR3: CASSRQGNQPQHF
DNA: TGTGCCAGTTCGAGACAGGGCAATCAGCCCCAGCATTTT